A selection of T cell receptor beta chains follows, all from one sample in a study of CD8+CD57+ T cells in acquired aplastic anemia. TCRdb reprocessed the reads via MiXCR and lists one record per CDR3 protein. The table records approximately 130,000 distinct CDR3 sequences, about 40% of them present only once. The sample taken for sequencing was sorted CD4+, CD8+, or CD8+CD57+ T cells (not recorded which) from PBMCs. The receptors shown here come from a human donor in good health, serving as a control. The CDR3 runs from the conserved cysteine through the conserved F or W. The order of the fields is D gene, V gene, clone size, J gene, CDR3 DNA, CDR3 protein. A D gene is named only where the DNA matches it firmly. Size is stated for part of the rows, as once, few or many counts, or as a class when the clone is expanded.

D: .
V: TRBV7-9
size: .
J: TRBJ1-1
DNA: TGTGCCAGCAGCATCCAGGGAGCGACGGGAAAGGCTTTCTTT
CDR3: CASSIQGATGKAFF

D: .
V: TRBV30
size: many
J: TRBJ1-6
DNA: TGTGCCTGGAGTAGAGTAAAGGCACCCCTCCACTTT
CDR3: CAWSRVKAPLHF

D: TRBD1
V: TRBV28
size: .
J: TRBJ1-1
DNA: TGTGCCAGCAGCCTATGGACAGGGGGCATCACTGAAGCTTTCTTT
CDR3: CASSLWTGGITEAFF

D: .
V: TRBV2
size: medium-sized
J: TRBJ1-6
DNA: TGTGCCAGCAGAGGGACTCAGTCACCCCTCCACTTT
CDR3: CASRGTQSPLHF

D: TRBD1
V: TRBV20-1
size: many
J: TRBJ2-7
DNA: TGCAGTGCTAGACCCGTCGGGACAGTTGCTATGGAGCAGTACTTC
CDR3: CSARPVGTVAMEQYF

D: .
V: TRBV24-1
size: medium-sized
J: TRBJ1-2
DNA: TGTGCCACCAGTGATGGGCAGGGGACCTATGGCTACACCTTC
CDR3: CATSDGQGTYGYTF

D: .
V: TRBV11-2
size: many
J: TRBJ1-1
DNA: TGTGCCAGCAGCTCTTCCGGGACCGTGAACAAGGAAGCTTTCTTT
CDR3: CASSSSGTVNKEAFF

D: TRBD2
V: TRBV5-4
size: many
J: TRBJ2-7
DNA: TGTGCCAGCAGCCACTCTAGCGGACCCTACGAGCAGTACTTC
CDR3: CASSHSSGPYEQYF

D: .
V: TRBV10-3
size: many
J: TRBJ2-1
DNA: TGTGCCATCAGCGGAGCGGGCCAGGTCGGTGAGCAGTTCTTC
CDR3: CAISGAGQVGEQFF

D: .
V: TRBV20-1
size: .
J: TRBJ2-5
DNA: TGCAGTGCTAGCGGGGGCTTAGAGACCCAGTACTTC
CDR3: CSASGGLETQYF

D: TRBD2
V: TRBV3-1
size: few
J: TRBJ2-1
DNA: TGTGCCAGCAGTCAACTATCTACTAGCGGGGTAAATGAGCAGTTCTTC
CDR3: CASSQLSTSGVNEQFF